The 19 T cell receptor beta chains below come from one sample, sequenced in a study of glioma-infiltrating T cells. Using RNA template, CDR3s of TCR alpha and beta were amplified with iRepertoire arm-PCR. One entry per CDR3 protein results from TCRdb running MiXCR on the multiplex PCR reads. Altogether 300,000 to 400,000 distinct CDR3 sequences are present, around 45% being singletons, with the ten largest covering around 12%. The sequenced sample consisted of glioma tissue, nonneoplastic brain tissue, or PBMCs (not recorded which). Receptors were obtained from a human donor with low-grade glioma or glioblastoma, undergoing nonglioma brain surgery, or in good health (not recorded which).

The CDR3 DNA reads as TGTGCCAGCAGTGAATCAGGGGGCGTGCGGCAGCCCCAGCATTTT. This encodes CASSESGGVRQPQHF. This sequence joins TRBV2 and TRBJ1-5; 8 nucleotides agree with TRBD1. The CDR3 spans 15 residues. The germline V gene encodes CDR1 SNHLY and CDR2 FYNNEI. V gave up 2 bases and J gave up 7 bases; unmatched junction bases: 7.

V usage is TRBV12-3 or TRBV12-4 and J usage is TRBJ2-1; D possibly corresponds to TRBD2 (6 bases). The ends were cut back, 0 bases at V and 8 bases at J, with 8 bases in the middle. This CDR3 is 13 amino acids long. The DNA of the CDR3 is TGTGCCAGCAGTTTAGCGTCTAGCGATGAGCAGTTCTTC. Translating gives CASSLASSDEQFF.

CDR3 region: CASSPAGIAYEQFF. The CDR3 nucleotides are TGTGCCAGCTCACCGGCGGGGATAGCCTACGAGCAGTTCTTC. J is TRBJ2-1 and V is TRBV18, with a tentative D call TRBD2 (6 bases). The germline gives CDR1 KGHSH, CDR2 LQKENI. This CDR3 has 14 amino acids. V shed 3 bases and J shed 10 bases, with 16 bases lying between them.

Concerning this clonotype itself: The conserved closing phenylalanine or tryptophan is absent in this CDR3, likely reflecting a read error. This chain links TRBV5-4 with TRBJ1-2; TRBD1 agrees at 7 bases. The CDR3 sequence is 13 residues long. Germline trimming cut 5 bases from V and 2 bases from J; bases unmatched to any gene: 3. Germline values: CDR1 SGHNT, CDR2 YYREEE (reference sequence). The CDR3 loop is CASRSQGNYGYTS. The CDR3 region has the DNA TGTGCCAGCAGGTCACAGGGGAACTATGGCTACACCTCC.

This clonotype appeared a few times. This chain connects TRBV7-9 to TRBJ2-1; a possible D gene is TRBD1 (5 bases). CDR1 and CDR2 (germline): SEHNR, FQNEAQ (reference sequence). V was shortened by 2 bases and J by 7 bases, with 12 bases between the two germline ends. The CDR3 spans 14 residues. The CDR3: CASSLLRQGNEQFF. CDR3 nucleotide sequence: TGTGCCAGCAGCTTATTACGGCAGGGAAATGAGCAGTTCTTC.

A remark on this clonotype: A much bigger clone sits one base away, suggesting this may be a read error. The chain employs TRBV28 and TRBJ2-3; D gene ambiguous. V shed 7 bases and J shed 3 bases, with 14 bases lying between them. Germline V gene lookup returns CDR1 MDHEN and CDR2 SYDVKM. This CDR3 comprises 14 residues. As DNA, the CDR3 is TGTGCCAGCACCCCGCGGTCTGTGACAGATACGCAGTATTTT. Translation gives CASTPRSVTDTQYF.

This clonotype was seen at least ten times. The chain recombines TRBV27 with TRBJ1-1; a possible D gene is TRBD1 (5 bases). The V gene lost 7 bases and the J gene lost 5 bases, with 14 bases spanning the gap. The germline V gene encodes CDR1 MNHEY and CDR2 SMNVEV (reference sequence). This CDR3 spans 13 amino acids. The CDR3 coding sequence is TGTGCCAGCACTCCTTCGGGGGGGACTGAAGCTTTCTTT. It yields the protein CASTPSGGTEAFF.

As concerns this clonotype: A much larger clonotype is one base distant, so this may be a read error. This CDR3 reads CASRIDSIWGEQLF. CDR3 in DNA: TGTGCCAGCAGGATCGACAGCATCTGGGGTGAGCAGCTCTTC. The chain combines TRBV6-5 with TRBJ2-1; tentative D call: TRBD1 (5 bases). This CDR3 spans 14 amino acids. CDR1 MNHEY and CDR2 SVGAGI come from the germline V gene.

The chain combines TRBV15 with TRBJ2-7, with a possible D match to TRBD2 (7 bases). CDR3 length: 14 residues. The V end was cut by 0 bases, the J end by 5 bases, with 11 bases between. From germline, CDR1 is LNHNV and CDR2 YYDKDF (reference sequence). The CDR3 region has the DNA TGTGCCACCAGCAGAGAGGGGGGGCACCACGAGCAGTACTTC. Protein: CATSREGGHHEQYF.

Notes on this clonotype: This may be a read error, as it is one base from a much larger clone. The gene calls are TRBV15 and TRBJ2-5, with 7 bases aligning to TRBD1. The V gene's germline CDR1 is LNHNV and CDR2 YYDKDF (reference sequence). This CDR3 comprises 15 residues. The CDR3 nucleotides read TGTGCCACCAGCTTTGTAGGGGGCCCTGGGGAGACCAAGTACTTC. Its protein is CATSFVGGPGETKYF. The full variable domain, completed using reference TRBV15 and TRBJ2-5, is DAMVIQNPRYQVTQFGKPVTLSCSQTLNHNVMYWYQQKSSQAPKLLFHYYDKDFNNEADTPDNFQSRRPNTSFCFLDIRSPGLGDTAMYLCATSFVGGPGETKYFGPGTRLLVL.

DNA for the CDR3: TGCAGTGCTAGAAGTCAGAACCCGGGTACGCAGTATTTT. The encoded protein is CSARSQNPGTQYF. The chain links TRBV20-1 to TRBJ2-3; no definite D call. The V end lost 2 bases, the J end lost 8 bases, and 14 bases lay between the germline ends. The V gene's germline CDR1 is DFQATT and CDR2 SNEGSKA (reference sequence). The CDR3 is 13 residues long.

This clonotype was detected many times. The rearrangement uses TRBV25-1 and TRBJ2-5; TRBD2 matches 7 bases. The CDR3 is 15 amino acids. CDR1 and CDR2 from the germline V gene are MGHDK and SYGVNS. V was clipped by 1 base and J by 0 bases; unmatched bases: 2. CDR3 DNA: TGTGCCAGCAGTGAATGGGCGGGAGACCAAGAGACCCAGTACTTC. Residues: CASSEWAGDQETQYF.

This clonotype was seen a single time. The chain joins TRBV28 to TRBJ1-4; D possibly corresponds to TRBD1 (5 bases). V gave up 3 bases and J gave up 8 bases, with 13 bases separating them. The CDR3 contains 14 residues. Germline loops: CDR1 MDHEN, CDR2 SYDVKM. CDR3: CASSFNDRREKLFF. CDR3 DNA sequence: TGTGCCAGCAGTTTCAACGACAGAAGGGAAAAACTGTTTTTT. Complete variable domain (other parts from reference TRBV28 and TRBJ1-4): DVKVTQSSRYLVKRTGEKVFLECVQDMDHENMFWYRQDPGLGLRLIYFSYDVKMKEKGDIPEGYSVSREKKERFSLILESASTNQTSMYLCASSFNDRREKLFFGSGTQLSVL.

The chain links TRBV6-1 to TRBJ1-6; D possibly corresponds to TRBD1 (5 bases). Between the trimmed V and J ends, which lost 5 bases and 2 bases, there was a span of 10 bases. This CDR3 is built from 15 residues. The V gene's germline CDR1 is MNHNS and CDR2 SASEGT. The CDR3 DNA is TGTGCCAGCAGTCAACAGGCGGCCTATAATTCACCCCTCCACTTT. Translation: CASSQQAAYNSPLHF.

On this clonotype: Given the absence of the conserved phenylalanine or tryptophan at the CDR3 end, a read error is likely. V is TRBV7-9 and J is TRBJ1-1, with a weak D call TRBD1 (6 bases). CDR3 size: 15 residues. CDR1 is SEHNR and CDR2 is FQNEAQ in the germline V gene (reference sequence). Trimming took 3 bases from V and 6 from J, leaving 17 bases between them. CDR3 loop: CASSFGRGKVSEAFS. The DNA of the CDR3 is TGTGCCAGCAGCTTTGGTAGGGGGAAGGTCTCTGAAGCTTTCTCT.

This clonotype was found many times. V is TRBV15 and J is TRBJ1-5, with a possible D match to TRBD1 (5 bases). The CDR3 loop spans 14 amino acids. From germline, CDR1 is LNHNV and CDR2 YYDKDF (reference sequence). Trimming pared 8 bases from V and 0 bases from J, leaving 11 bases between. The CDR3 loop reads CATSTANSNQPQHF. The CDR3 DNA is TGTGCCACCTCGACAGCAAATAGCAATCAGCCCCAGCATTTT.

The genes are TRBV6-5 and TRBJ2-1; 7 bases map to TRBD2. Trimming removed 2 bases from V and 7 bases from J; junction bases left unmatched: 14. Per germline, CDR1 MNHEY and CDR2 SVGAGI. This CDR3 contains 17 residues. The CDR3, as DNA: TGTGCCAGCAGTTACAGTCTTGTAGCATCCGGGGGGAATGAGCAGTTCTTC. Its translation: CASSYSLVASGGNEQFF.

CDR3 residues: CASSILETGNTEAFF. The CDR3 bases are TGTGCCAGTAGTATTTTGGAGACAGGGAACACTGAAGCTTTCTTT. The V call is TRBV19, the J call TRBJ1-1, with D maybe TRBD1 (6 bases). Trimming removed 3 bases at V and 1 base at J, with 12 bases between. The CDR3 has 15 residues. The germline V gene encodes CDR1 LNHDA and CDR2 SQIVND (reference sequence).

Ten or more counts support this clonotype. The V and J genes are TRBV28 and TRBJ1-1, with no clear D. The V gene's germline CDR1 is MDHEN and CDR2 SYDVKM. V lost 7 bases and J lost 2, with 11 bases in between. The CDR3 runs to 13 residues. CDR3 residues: CASKNRINTEAFF. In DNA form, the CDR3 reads TGTGCCAGCAAAAATAGGATTAACACTGAAGCTTTCTTT.